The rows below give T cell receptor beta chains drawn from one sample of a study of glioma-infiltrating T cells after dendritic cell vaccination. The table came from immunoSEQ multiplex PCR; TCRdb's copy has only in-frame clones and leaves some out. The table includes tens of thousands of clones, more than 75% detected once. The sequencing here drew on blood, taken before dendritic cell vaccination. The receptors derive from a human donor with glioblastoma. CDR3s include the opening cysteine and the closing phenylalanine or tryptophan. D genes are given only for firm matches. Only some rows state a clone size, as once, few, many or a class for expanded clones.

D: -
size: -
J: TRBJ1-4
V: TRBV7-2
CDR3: CASSPTGIAEKLFF
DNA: TGTGCCAGCAGCCCCACAGGGATTGCTGAAAAACTGTTTTTT

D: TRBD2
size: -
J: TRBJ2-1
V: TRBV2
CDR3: CASVDPGLAGGQEQFF
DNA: TGTGCCAGCGTTGACCCGGGACTAGCGGGAGGCCAAGAGCAGTTCTTC

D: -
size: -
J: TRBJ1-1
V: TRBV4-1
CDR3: CASSQEGAGANTEAFF
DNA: TGCGCCAGCAGCCAAGAGGGGGCAGGGGCGAACACTGAAGCTTTCTTT

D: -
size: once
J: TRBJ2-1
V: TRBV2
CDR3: CASKQGSYNEQFF
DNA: TGTGCCAGCAAACAGGGATCCTACAATGAGCAGTTCTTC

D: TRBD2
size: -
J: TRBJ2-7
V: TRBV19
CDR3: CASSVGLAGAYEQYF
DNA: TGTGCCAGTAGTGTCGGACTAGCGGGAGCCTACGAGCAGTACTTC

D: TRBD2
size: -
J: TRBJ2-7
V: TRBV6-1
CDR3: CASSGVGGRYEQYF
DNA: TGTGCCAGCAGTGGGGTGGGAGGGCGCTACGAGCAGTACTTC

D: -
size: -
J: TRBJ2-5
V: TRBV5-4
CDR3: CASSGPTVKETQYF
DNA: TGTGCCAGCAGCGGCCCGACAGTAAAAGAGACCCAGTACTTC

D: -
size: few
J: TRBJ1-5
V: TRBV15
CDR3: CATSWDWELNQPQHF
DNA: TGTGCCACCAGCTGGGACTGGGAGCTAAATCAGCCCCAGCATTTT

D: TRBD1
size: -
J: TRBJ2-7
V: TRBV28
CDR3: CASRGTGIVHEQYF
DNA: TGTGCCAGCAGGGGGACAGGGATCGTCCACGAGCAGTACTTC

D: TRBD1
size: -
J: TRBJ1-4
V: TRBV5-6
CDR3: CASSSSGQGMEKLFF
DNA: TGTGCCAGCAGCTCGTCGGGACAGGGTATGGAAAAACTGTTTTTT

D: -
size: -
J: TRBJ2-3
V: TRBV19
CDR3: CASGPRGSDTQYF
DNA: TGTGCCAGTGGTCCGCGGGGCTCAGATACGCAGTATTTT

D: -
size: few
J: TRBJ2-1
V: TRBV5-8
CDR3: CASSLTQYNEQFF
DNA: TGTGCCAGCAGCTTGACCCAGTACAATGAGCAGTTCTTC

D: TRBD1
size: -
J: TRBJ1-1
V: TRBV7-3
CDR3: CASSRDRGHTEAFF
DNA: TGTGCCAGCAGCCGGGACAGGGGGCACACTGAAGCTTTCTTT

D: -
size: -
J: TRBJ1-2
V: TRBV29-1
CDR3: CSVGDKRGYTF
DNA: TGCAGCGTTGGGGACAAACGTGGCTACACCTTC

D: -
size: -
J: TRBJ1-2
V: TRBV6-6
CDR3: CASSRDQTGSYTF
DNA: TGTGCCAGCAGCCGGGATCAGACAGGAAGCTACACCTTC

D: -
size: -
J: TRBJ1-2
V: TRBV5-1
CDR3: CASRASQGTNYGYTF
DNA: TGCGCCAGCAGGGCGAGCCAGGGAACCAACTATGGCTACACCTTC

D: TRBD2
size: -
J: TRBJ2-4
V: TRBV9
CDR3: CASSVVALAGDSAKNIQYF
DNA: TGTGCCAGCAGCGTAGTGGCCCTAGCGGGTGATTCAGCCAAAAACATTCAGTACTTC

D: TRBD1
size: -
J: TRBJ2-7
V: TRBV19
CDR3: CASKDRGPSYEQYF
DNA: TGTGCCAGTAAAGACAGGGGGCCATCCTACGAGCAGTACTTC

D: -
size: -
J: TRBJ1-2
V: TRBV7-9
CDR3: CASSLEMAGNYGYTF
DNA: TGTGCCAGCAGCTTAGAAATGGCAGGGAACTATGGCTACACCTTC

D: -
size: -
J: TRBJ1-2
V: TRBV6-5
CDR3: CASSFGRYGVGYTF
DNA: TGTGCCAGCAGTTTCGGACGATACGGGGTCGGCTACACCTTC

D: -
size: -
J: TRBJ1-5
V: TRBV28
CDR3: CASSQPSGGQPQHF
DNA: TGTGCCAGCAGTCAACCATCTGGCGGGCAGCCCCAGCATTTT

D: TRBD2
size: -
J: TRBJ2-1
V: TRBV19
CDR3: CASSITLAAEQFF
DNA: TGTGCCAGTAGTATAACACTAGCGGCCGAGCAGTTCTTC

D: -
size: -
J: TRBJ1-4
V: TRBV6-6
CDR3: CASSNQGINEKLFF
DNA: TGTGCCAGCAGTAACCAGGGCATAAATGAAAAACTGTTTTTT

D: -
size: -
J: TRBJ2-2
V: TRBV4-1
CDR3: CASSQDPRTGELFF
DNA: TGCGCCAGCAGCCAAGATCCTAGGACCGGGGAGCTGTTTTTT

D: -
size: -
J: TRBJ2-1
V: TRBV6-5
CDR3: CASSYVGGRNEQFF
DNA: TGTGCCAGCAGTTACGTAGGGGGAAGAAATGAGCAGTTCTTC

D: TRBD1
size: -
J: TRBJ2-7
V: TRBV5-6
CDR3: CASSKSVTGYEQYF
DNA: TGTGCCAGCAGCAAAAGCGTGACAGGGTACGAGCAGTACTTC